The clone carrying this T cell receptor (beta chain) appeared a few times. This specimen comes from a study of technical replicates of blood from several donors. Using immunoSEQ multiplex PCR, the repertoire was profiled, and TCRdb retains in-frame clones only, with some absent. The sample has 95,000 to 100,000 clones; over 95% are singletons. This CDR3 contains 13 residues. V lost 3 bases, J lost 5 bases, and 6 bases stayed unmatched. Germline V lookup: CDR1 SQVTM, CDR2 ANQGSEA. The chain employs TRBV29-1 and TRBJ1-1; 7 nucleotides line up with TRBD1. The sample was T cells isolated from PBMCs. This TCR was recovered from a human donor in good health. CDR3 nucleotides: TGCAGCGTTGACAGGGGGATTGGAACTGAAGCTTTCTTT. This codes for CSVDRGIGTEAFF.